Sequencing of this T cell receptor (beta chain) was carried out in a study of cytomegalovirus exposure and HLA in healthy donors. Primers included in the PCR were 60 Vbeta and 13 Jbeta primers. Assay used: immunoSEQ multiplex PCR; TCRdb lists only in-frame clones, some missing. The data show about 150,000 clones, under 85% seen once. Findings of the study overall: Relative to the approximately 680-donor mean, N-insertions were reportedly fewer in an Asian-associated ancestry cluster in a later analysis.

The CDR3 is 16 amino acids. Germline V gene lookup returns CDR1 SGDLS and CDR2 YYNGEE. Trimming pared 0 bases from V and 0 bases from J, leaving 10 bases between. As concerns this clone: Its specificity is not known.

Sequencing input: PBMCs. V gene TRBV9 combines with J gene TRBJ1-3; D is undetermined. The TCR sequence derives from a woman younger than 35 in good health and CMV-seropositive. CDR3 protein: CASSVGGQSSGNTIYF. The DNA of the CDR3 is TGTGCCAGCAGCGTAGGCGGTCAAAGCTCTGGAAACACCATATATTTT.